This paragraph covers one T cell receptor beta chain sequence. Its antigen is not yet known. Base-call qualities are not available, and no considerably larger clone is one nucleotide away. Taken from cysteine to phenylalanine, the CDR3 has 13 residues. CDR3 DNA only is kept here, 39 bases in frame from base 1. CDR1 GTSNPN and CDR2 SVGIG are derived from the germline V gene (reference sequence). Ends trimmed: V by 5 bases, J by 6 bases; bases unmatched to a gene: 7. The library was made by the immunoSEQ multiplex PCR assay. The multiplex PCR relied on a mix of 60 forward primers for TCR Vbeta segments and 13 reverse primers for TCR Jbeta segments. The CDR3 region of rearranged TCR beta genes was amplified from genomic DNA by a multiplex PCR assay. On the Illumina HiSeq System, the amplified TCR beta libraries were sequenced as 87-base-pair reads. Per the original workflow: A later analysis counted some 74 million unique TCR beta chains across the 650 to 700 repertoires, and around 9.9 million of these chains were shared by at least two donors. To remove PCR and sequencing errors, raw reads were error-corrected and collapsed into unique sequences using a nearest-neighbor algorithm that merged closely related sequences. CDR3 sequences were aligned to IMGT reference sequences to assign V, D and J gene segments. For a sequence to be retained, a match of at least six nucleotides was required to both a V gene segment and a J gene segment. Rearrangements were called productive when the CDR3 lacked stop codons and stayed in frame with V and J; all others were non-productive. CDR3 was defined by IMGT convention, running from the second conserved V-encoded cysteine to the conserved J-encoded phenylalanine. In an earlier analysis of roughly 610 of the donors, sequences lacking an unambiguous match to a single V gene segment were excluded. An earlier analysis of 587 of the donors called V segments functional above 56.7% productive rearrangements and segregating when the between-donor standard deviation exceeded 5%. A statistical classification framework was built for diagnosing cytomegalovirus status from the catalog of TCR beta chain sequences. In a later analysis, V and J genes were assigned by comparing TCR nucleotide sequences against IMGT/GENE-DB human TR gene sequences. In a later analysis, CDR3 sequences and most-parsimonious VDJ recombination scenarios were assigned using the TCRdist pipeline. In a later analysis, each TCR beta chain was defined by its CDR3 amino acid sequence together with its V-gene family, and reads lacking a unique V-gene family were excluded. In a later analysis, approximately 640 highly shared, low-generation-probability nucleotide sequences were removed to address suspected cross-contamination and a sequencing artifact. For each public chain, a later analysis derived a clonal expansion index from normalized ranks of inferred template counts within each repertoire. In a later analysis, generation probabilities were computed using a VDJ recombination model fitted to out-of-frame rearrangements, and the results were checked against IGoR. A later analysis scored TCR-TCR, TCR-HLA and TCR-CMV co-occurrence with hypergeometric tests, applying a repertoire-size bias correction to TCR pairs. False discovery rates were estimated in a later analysis by permuting HLA or CMV assignments 20 times. A later analysis grouped co-occurring TCRs with DBSCAN, adding TCRdist sequence similarity when clustering within HLA-allele-positive subsets. For co-occurrence clustering, repertoires with fewer than 30,000 or more than 120,000 public chains were excluded, along with roughly 5 repertoires with anomalous nucleotide sharing. The clones in this table, taken by TCRdb from immuneACCESS, are in-frame only. Not every clone is retained; where verified, under half of the shortfall comes from an unresolved V gene, and the cause of the rest is unknown. The V and J calls and clone size are taken from that table; D and trimming were inferred from the DNA. The sample has more than 95,000 clones on record, 60% to 80% of them singletons. Less than 5.5% of the sample rests with the top ten.

The cohort consisted of 666 healthy bone marrow donors. All cohort members were sampled while nominally healthy, although unrecorded immune exposures were likely present. The donor was CMV seropositive and was included in the group of 250 to 300 seropositive cohort members. A peripheral blood sample was collected from each donor, and TCR beta sequencing was performed on peripheral blood mononuclear cells. Genomic DNA was extracted from the blood cell samples with the Qiagen DNeasy Blood Extraction Kit. This record belongs to a study of cytomegalovirus exposure and HLA in healthy donors (dated by TCRdb to between 2016 and 2019). Regarding the research as a whole: An earlier analysis of 587 of the donors reported 250 to 300 Gb of sequence data and 117 million unique TCR beta sequences from around 200 million T cells. An early release covering just under 650 HLA-typed donors comprised about 310 gigabases of sequencing data and around 80 million unique TCR sequences. Of the 300 to 400 genotyped donors, around 81% fell in the genetic ancestry cluster associated with self-reported Caucasian donors. The study aimed to test whether signatures of past pathogen exposure could be identified by cataloging public T cell receptors. Using immunosequencing, the study profiled T cell repertoires from some 670 subjects and related those repertoires to cytomegalovirus serostatus. Besides the first cohort of roughly 660 subjects, a separate validation cohort made up of roughly 120 different subjects was used. To predict cytomegalovirus infection status, the study brought together high-throughput TCR immunosequencing, statistical association of individual TCRs with disease status, and machine learning. In a later analysis, previously published TCR beta repertoires from hundreds of donors were re-analyzed and high-resolution HLA genotyping was added so that TCR occurrence patterns could be studied. The later analysis used no new phenotypic data to find candidate immune exposures, relying instead on TCR beta sequences and their occurrence across donors. An earlier analysis of 587 of the donors applied high-throughput TCR beta sequencing to assess whether each TCR beta V gene segment acted as functional or pseudogenic. Donor age, sex, ethnicity and CMV serostatus were compiled together with the repertoire data. A later genetic analysis used genome-wide SNP genotypes for about 55% of the 666 donors, treating that subset as a discovery cohort. All discovery cohort repertoires had been generated on a single sequencing platform. Both class I and class II loci were covered by HLA typing, at four-digit resolution. The number of donors typed differed by locus, with about 629-640 for A, B, C, DRB1 and DQB1, around 520 for DQA1, over 600 for DPA1, and some 440 for DPB1. Four to six DR-DQ haplotypes were handled as single units for association and clustering, since linkage in the cohort was strong. On average, around 230,000 unique TCR beta nucleotide sequences were sequenced per donor among 300 to 500 genotyped donors of the cohort, with 15% to 20% of those sequences being non-productive. Overall results and qualifications from the work: In a later genetic analysis, a missense DCLRE1C variant was associated with V-gene and J-gene trimming of TCR beta chains, and the association was replicated in an independent cohort. A later analysis associated 16,951 TCR beta sequences with specific HLA alleles at a false discovery rate of 0.05. Because the 87-base-pair reads could not distinguish some IMGT-functional V segments, including TRBV6-2 and TRBV6-3, those segments were excluded. Cytomegalovirus status was reported to be diagnosed by the classifier with high specificity and sensitivity in both the original and validation cohorts. Only TCR beta chains were sequenced in this cohort, and the absence of alpha or paired-chain data limited detectable features. Correlated functional status among segregating V segments might be attributable to linkage disequilibrium, but an unknown experimental factor could not be ruled out. When HLA alleles, especially DR and DQ, strongly co-occurred, TCR associations were difficult to assign to individual alleles. In the study, about 150 TCR beta chains were listed as associated with cytomegalovirus. Because HLA typing was missing for some donors at each locus, association tests included only the typed subset. Compared with equally common non-associated chains, HLA-associated TCR beta chains in a later analysis were more clonally expanded and had lower generation probabilities. Sequencing depth was assumed to be roughly uniform across donors in the presence/absence analyses, though that assumption may not hold. While some public TCRs were present in many individuals, most TCR sequences turned up only very rarely across donors. In vitro tests confirmed that a few of the cytomegalovirus-associated TCR beta chains recognize cytomegalovirus antigens. A further reported finding was that TCR beta sequences accurately predicted the HLA-A and HLA-B alleles for most subjects in the first cohort. According to a later analysis, most CMV-associated TCR beta chains appeared to be HLA-restricted, and the HLA associations seemed to be driven largely by CMV exposure. CMV serostatus was the only immune exposure information available for the cohort. The sequencing pipeline was judged likely to have produced a cluster of highly shared sequence variants as a technical artifact. Some 16 rarely observed V segments, including chromosome 9 orphons, were excluded from the earlier analysis of approximately 500 of the donors because counts were too low. Several of the top co-occurrence clusters appeared to be linked to parvovirus B19, influenza, CMV and Epstein-Barr virus, according to a later analysis. In a later analysis, TCR association rates were found to vary across HLA loci, with the most associated TCRs seen for DRB1 alleles and the fewest for HLA-C alleles. An earlier analysis of several hundred of the donors showed that most TCR beta V segments appeared in productive rearrangements either about 90% or about 30% of the time, which broadly matched IMGT annotations. In a later genetic analysis, fewer N-insertions in productive TCRs were reported among donors in an Asian-associated ancestry cluster than the roughly 700-donor mean. The authors suggested that the approach could potentially be extended to other disease states and immunological phenotypes.

The chain employs TRBV30 and TRBJ1-5; 7 of the junction bases match TRBD1. The clonotype was recovered from a man between 45 and 60 years old in good health and CMV-seropositive. The material sequenced was PBMCs. The nucleotide sequence is TGTGCCTGGGAACAGGGGACGGGTCAGCCCCAGCATTTT. Its translation is CAWEQGTGQPQHF.